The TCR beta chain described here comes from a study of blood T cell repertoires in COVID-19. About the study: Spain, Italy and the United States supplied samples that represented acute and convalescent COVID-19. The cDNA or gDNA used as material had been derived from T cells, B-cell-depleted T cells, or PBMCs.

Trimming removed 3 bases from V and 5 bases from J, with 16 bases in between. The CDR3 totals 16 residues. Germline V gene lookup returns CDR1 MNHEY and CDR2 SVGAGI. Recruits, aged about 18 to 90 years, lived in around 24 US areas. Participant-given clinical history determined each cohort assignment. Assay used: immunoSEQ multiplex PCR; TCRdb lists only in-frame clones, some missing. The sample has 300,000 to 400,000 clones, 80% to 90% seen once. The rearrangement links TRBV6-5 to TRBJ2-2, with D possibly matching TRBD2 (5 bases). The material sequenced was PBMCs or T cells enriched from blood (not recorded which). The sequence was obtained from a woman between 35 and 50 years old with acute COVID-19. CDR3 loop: CASSYSLASGTGELFF. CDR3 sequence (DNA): TGTGCCAGCAGTTATAGCCTAGCTTCGGGGACCGGGGAGCTGTTTTTT.